Listed below are T cell receptor beta chains from one sample, sequenced in a study of human T cells and chemical hapten exposure. TCRdb used MiXCR to reprocess the RACE reads, holding one entry per CDR3 protein. This table holds about 49,000 distinct CDR3 sequences, 9.3% found once. The material was whole blood, obtained in connection with sensitization to the hapten diphenylcyclopropenone (DPC). These receptors were taken from a woman aged 50 to 65 with alopecia areata. Some clones in this sample may be carry-over from other donors' samples. Both conserved end residues are part of each CDR3. A D gene is named only where the DNA matches it firmly. Some rows mark clone size as missing; the rest say once, few, many or name a class of expanded clone.

V gene	J gene	clone size	D gene	CDR3 protein	CDR3 DNA
TRBV7-9	TRBJ2-5	many	NA	CASSLVQVGETQYF	TGTGCCAGCAGCTTAGTCCAGGTGGGAGAGACCCAGTACTTC
TRBV6-4	TRBJ2-5	many	NA	CASMLRPLPETQYF	TGTGCCAGCATGCTACGGCCCCTCCCGGAGACCCAGTACTTC
TRBV7-8	TRBJ2-6	many	TRBD2	CASSLNPSGSSGANVLTF	TGTGCCAGCAGCTTAAATCCTAGCGGGAGCTCTGGGGCCAACGTCCTGACTTTC
TRBV6-1	TRBJ2-7	NA	TRBD2	CASSKRQGLLAGGHYEQYF	TGTGCCAGCAGTAAAAGGCAAGGGTTACTAGCGGGAGGGCACTACGAGCAGTACTTC
TRBV19	TRBJ2-7	few	NA	CASSMPGGNSYEQYF	TGTGCCAGTAGTATGCCCGGCGGGAACTCCTACGAGCAGTACTTC
TRBV20-1	TRBJ2-5	many	TRBD1	CSARTGDQETQYF	TGCAGTGCTCGAACAGGGGACCAAGAGACCCAGTACTTC
TRBV28	TRBJ1-3	many	TRBD1	CASKQFRGPGNTIYF	TGTGCCAGCAAACAGTTCAGGGGGCCTGGAAACACCATATATTTT
TRBV5-4	TRBJ2-3	many	NA	CASSFPGTQTDTQYF	TGTGCCAGCAGCTTTCCCGGGACCCAAACAGATACGCAGTATTTT
TRBV29-1	TRBJ2-7	NA	NA	CSVEEDSSYEQHF	TGCAGCGTTGAAGAGGATAGCTCCTACGAGCAGCACTTC
TRBV29-1	TRBJ2-4	few	TRBD1	CSVDVRTGGDIQYF	TGCAGCGTTGATGTCAGGACAGGAGGAGACATTCAGTACTTC
TRBV6-5	TRBJ2-1	many	NA	CASSYSLGGEQFF	TGTGCCAGCAGTTACTCTCTCGGCGGTGAGCAGTTCTTC
TRBV20-1	TRBJ2-3	many	TRBD2	CSAEQSSGSTDTQYF	TGCAGTGCCGAGCAATCTAGCGGGAGCACAGATACGCAGTATTTT
TRBV9	TRBJ2-1	many	TRBD2	CASSVRPVGAGGRGEQFF	TGTGCCAGCAGCGTAAGGCCGGTTGGGGCGGGAGGGCGAGGTGAGCAGTTCTTC
TRBV20-1	TRBJ2-3	many	TRBD2	CSARLTSTSGRTDTQYF	TGCAGTGCTAGACTCACATCGACTAGCGGGAGAACAGATACGCAGTATTTT
TRBV11-2	TRBJ2-3	many	NA	CASSPVVVADTQYF	TGTGCCAGCAGCCCTGTCGTAGTCGCAGATACGCAGTATTTT
TRBV7-7	TRBJ1-1	many	NA	CASSLDRNTEAFF	TGTGCCAGCAGCTTGGATCGGAACACTGAAGCTTTCTTT
TRBV4-3	TRBJ1-6	many	NA	CASSQDVRGNSPLHF	TGCGCCAGCAGCCAAGACGTTCGGGGGAATTCACCCCTCCACTTT
TRBV20-1	TRBJ1-6	once	TRBD1	CSASTGASYNSPLHF	TGCAGTGCTAGTACAGGGGCTTCCTATAATTCACCCCTCCACTTT
TRBV27	TRBJ1-3	many	NA	CASSSLGKAHSGNTIYF	TGTGCCAGCAGTTCCCTCGGGAAGGCGCACTCTGGAAACACCATATATTTT
TRBV2	TRBJ1-2	many	NA	CASRDRASLYGYTF	TGTGCCAGCAGAGACCGGGCCAGTCTCTATGGCTACACCTTC
TRBV5-1	TRBJ1-1	many	NA	CASSSQGNTEAFF	TGCGCCAGCAGCTCACAGGGGAACACTGAAGCTTTCTTT
TRBV18	TRBJ2-1	NA	TRBD1	CASSPPIQGARNEQFF	TGTGCCAGCTCACCACCAATCCAGGGGGCTCGGAATGAGCAGTTCTTC
TRBV6-5	TRBJ1-1	many	TRBD1	CASSYSMAGGLISWNTEAFF	TGTGCCAGCAGTTACAGTATGGCAGGGGGCCTTATTTCGTGGAACACTGAAGCTTTCTTT
TRBV18	TRBJ2-3	many	NA	CASSPGQGKDTQYF	TGTGCCAGCTCACCAGGCCAGGGGAAGGATACGCAGTATTTT
TRBV5-1	TRBJ2-5	many	NA	CASSFDALQETQYF	TGCGCCAGCAGCTTCGATGCTTTGCAAGAGACCCAGTACTTC
TRBV5-4	TRBJ2-3	NA	NA	CASSLGGLSTDTQYF	TGTGCCAGCAGCTTAGGCGGTCTGAGCACAGATACGCAGTATTTT
TRBV6-5	TRBJ2-5	many	NA	CASSPMGQETQYF	TGTGCCAGCAGCCCGATGGGGCAAGAGACCCAGTACTTC
TRBV6-1	TRBJ1-6	few	NA	CASSEDGSNASPLHF	TGTGCCAGCAGTGAAGACGGCTCCAATGCCTCACCCCTCCACTTT
TRBV30	TRBJ1-2	many	NA	CAWGKLGHYGYTF	TGTGCCTGGGGTAAACTAGGGCACTATGGCTACACCTTC
TRBV29-1	TRBJ2-3	few	NA	CSVVLIDTQYF	TGCAGCGTCGTTCTCATAGATACGCAGTATTTT
TRBV29-1	TRBJ1-3	few	TRBD1	CSASTGNGNTIYF	TGCAGCGCCTCGACAGGGAATGGAAACACCATATATTTT
TRBV6-2/TRBV6-3	TRBJ1-2	few	NA	CASTQPGRSYGYTF	TGTGCCAGCACTCAACCCGGACGCAGCTATGGCTACACCTTC
TRBV5-1	TRBJ1-5	many	NA	CASSTDGLNQPQHF	TGCGCCAGCAGCACCGACGGTCTCAATCAGCCCCAGCATTTT
TRBV11-2	TRBJ2-1	many	TRBD1	CASTWTGGYNEQFF	TGTGCCAGCACCTGGACAGGGGGCTACAATGAGCAGTTCTTC
TRBV7-9	TRBJ1-2	few	NA	CASSLDGSANYGYTF	TGTGCCAGCAGCTTAGACGGGTCGGCTAACTATGGCTACACCTTC
TRBV7-9	TRBJ1-5	NA	TRBD1	CASSLTGGRQPQHF	TGTGCCAGCAGCCTGACAGGGGGACGACAGCCCCAGCATTTT
TRBV6-5	TRBJ1-1	few	NA	CASSVRGQPVEAFF	TGTGCCAGCAGTGTTCGGGGACAACCCGTTGAAGCTTTCTTT
TRBV15	TRBJ2-1	many	TRBD1	CATSRTTNRDSYYNEQFF	TGTGCCACCAGCAGAACAACTAACCGGGACAGTTATTACAATGAGCAGTTCTTC
TRBV12-3/TRBV12-4	TRBJ2-2	NA	NA	CASSFWDLNTGELFF	TGTGCCAGCAGTTTTTGGGACTTAAACACCGGGGAGCTGTTTTTT
TRBV7-8	TRBJ1-3	NA	NA	CASSFAGSGNTIYF	TGTGCCAGCAGCTTCGCGGGTTCTGGAAACACCATATATTTT
TRBV29-1	TRBJ2-1	many	NA	CSVQSRPASWGYNEQFF	TGCAGCGTCCAATCCCGCCCTGCCTCATGGGGCTACAATGAGCAGTTCTTC
TRBV20-1	TRBJ2-3	many	NA	CSAQVGLGTDTQYF	TGCAGTGCCCAGGTGGGGCTAGGCACAGATACGCAGTATTTT
TRBV15	TRBJ2-1	many	NA	CATSRAWNEQFF	TGTGCCACCAGCAGAGCCTGGAATGAGCAGTTCTTC
TRBV7-9	TRBJ2-7	NA	TRBD1	CASSSRFRDSYYEQYF	TGTGCCAGCAGCTCCAGATTCCGGGACAGCTACTACGAGCAGTACTTC
TRBV3-1	TRBJ2-7	many	NA	CASSGGPLIFEQYF	TGTGCCAGCAGCGGGGGGCCTCTCATCTTCGAGCAGTACTTC